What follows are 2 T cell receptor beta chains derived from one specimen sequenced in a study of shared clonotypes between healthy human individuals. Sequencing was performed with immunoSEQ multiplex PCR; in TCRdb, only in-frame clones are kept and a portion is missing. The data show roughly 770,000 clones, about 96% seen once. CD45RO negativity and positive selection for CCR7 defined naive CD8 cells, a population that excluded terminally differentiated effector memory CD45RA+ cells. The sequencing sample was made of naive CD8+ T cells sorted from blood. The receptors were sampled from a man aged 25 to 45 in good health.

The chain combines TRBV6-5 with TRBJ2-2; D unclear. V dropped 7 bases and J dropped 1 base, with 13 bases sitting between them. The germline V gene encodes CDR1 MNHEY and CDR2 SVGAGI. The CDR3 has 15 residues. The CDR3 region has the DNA TGTGCCAGCACAACAATCTGGGGGAACACCGGGGAGCTGTTTTTT. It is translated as CASTTIWGNTGELFF.

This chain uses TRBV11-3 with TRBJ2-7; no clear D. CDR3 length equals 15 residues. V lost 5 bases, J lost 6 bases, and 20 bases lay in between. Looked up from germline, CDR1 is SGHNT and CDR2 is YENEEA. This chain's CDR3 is CASSEIGGSWSEQYF. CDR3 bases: TGTGCCAGCAGCGAAATTGGCGGTAGTTGGAGCGAGCAGTACTTC. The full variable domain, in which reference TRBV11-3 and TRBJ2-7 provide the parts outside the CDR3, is EAGVVQSPRYKIIEKKQPVAFWCNPISGHNTLYWYLQNLGQGPELLIRYENEEAVDDSQLPKDRFSAERLKGVDSTLKIQPAELGDSAVYLCASSEIGGSWSEQYFGPGTRLTVT.